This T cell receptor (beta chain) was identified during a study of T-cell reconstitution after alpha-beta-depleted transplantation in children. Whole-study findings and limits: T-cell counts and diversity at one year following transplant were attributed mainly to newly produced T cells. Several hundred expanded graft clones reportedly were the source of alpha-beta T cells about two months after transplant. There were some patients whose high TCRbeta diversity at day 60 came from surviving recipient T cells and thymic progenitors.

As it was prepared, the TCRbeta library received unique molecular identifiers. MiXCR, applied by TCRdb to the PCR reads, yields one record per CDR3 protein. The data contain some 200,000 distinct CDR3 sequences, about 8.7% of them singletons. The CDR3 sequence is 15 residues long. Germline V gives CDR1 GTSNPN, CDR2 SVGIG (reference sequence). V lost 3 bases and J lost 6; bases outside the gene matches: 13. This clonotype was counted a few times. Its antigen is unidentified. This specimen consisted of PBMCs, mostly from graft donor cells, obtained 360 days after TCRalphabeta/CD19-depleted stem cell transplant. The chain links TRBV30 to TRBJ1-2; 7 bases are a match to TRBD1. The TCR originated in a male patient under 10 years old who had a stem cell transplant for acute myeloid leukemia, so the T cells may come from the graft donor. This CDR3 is CAWRGTVTGLHGYTF. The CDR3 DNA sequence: TGTGCCTGGAGGGGGACTGTGACAGGGCTCCATGGCTACACCTTC.